This T cell receptor (beta chain) was obtained from a study of shared clonotypes between healthy human individuals. For the study at large: Donors were two women and a few men aged 18 to 49. There were three CD4 naive, three CD4 memory, two CD8 naive and one CD8 memory plates per donor.

Study processing details: With immunoSEQ giving junction-only sequences and no quality scores, filtering differed. The method was immunoSEQ multiplex PCR; TCRdb's version includes in-frame clones alone and lacks a portion of them. V and J calls and clone size come straight from that table; D and trimming were deduced from the DNA. The sample lists hundreds of thousands of clones, 74% occurring once. The study, taken as a whole, reports: It was observed that 5% to 6.5% of naive CD4 clonotypes were shared across a few donors.

For this clone: Its antigen is still unknown. Other DNA sequences in the same sample also yield this CDR3.

The germline V and J ends were trimmed by 2 bases and 3 bases, with 7 bases remaining between them. Germline-derived CDR1 and CDR2 are MNHNS and SASEGT. This CDR3 is 13 amino acids long. The J gene is TRBJ1-1, the V gene TRBV6-1; D remains ambiguous. The sequenced sample was memory CD4+ T cells sorted from blood. Documented subset: CD45RA-negative fraction. The receptor was isolated from a woman aged 25 to 45 in good health. The CDR3 sequence is CASSEFGDTEAFF. The CDR3 bases are TGTGCCAGCAGTGAATTTGGAGACACTGAAGCTTTCTTT.